The 30 T cell receptor beta chains in this list originate from one sample, sequenced in a study of cytomegalovirus exposure and HLA in healthy donors. Use of 60 Vbeta and 13 Jbeta primers characterized the PCR. Repertoires were generated with immunoSEQ multiplex PCR, while TCRdb's copy carries only in-frame clones and drops some. Its clone listing holds 150,000 to 200,000 clones. The specimen was PBMCs. These receptors all come from a man aged 25-40 years in good health and CMV-seronegative.

The V gene is TRBV5-8, the J gene TRBJ1-1; TRBD1 might be the D (5 bases). Deletions cut 2 bases from V and 0 bases from J, with 8 bases between. The CDR3 contains 14 residues. From germline, CDR1 is SGHTS and CDR2 YDEGEE. CDR3 loop: CASSFDSLNTEAFF. In DNA form, the CDR3 reads TGTGCCAGCAGCTTTGACAGCCTGAACACTGAAGCTTTCTTT.

V is TRBV19 and J is TRBJ2-5; the match to TRBD2 covers 13 bases. The DNA end favors TRBJ2-7, so the J call may be wrong. Germline V gene lookup returns CDR1 LNHDA and CDR2 SQIVND (reference sequence). CDR3 length: 16 amino acids. The CDR3 nucleotides read TGTGCCAGTAGTATAGGACTAGCGGGGGGTAGGTACGAGCAGTACTTC. It yields the protein CASSIGLAGGRYEQYF.

The chain carries TRBV19 and TRBJ2-1, with 13 nucleotides matching TRBD2. The junction had 8 bases not matched to a gene; V was cut back by 7 bases and J by 8 bases. Germline CDR1 LNHDA, CDR2 SQIVND (reference sequence). CDR3 size: 15 residues. CDR3 in amino acids: CASTIGTSGADEQFF. The CDR3 DNA reads as TGTGCCAGTACCATCGGGACTAGCGGGGCCGATGAGCAGTTCTTC.

This chain links TRBV7-5 with TRBJ2-5; TRBD2, the table's D call, lacks a check against the DNA. TRBV7-5 is a pseudogene. This CDR3 has 16 residues. CDR3 amino acids: CVRSFPSGGVGETQYF. In nucleotides, the CDR3 is TGTGTCAGAAGCTTCCCCTCGGGGGGAGTAGGGGAGACCCAGTACTTC.

CDR3 in DNA: TGTGCCAGCAGTTTGGGCAGGTTAAACTATGGCTACACCTTC. As protein: CASSLGRLNYGYTF. The genes are TRBV28 and TRBJ1-2; D unresolved. The CDR3 is made up of 14 amino acids. Germline V CDR1 and CDR2: MDHEN, SYDVKM. Trimming pared 3 bases from V and 2 bases from J, leaving 10 bases between.

The chain couples TRBV6-1 to TRBJ1-2; weak D call: TRBD1 (6 bases). Trimming stripped 1 base from V and 8 bases from J, with 26 bases between. The germline V gene encodes CDR1 MNHNS and CDR2 SASEGT. The length of the CDR3 is 18 residues. Written as DNA, the CDR3 is TGTGCCAGCAGTGAAGATATAAAAGACAGGTGGACGGAGAGAGGCTACACCTTC. This sequence encodes CASSEDIKDRWTERGYTF.

This sequence joins TRBV7-8 and TRBJ1-5, with TRBD1 identical over 7 bases. Germline values: CDR1 SGHVS, CDR2 FQNEAQ. The CDR3 runs 15 residues. V dropped 5 bases and J dropped 2; count of bases not matched to a gene: 6. CDR3 sequence (DNA): TGTGCCAGCAGCCCGCAAACAGGGGGCAATCAGCCCCAGCATTTT. This gives the protein CASSPQTGGNQPQHF.

V usage is TRBV18 and J usage is TRBJ1-2, with TRBD1 identical over 9 bases. The CDR3 consists of 19 residues. With V trimmed by 0 bases and J by 0 bases, 11 bases remained unmatched. Germline V lookup: CDR1 KGHSH, CDR2 LQKENI. The CDR3 nucleotides are TGTGCCAGCTCACCACCCGCGGGACAGGGACTGGGGGCTAACTATGGCTACACCTTC. This gives the protein CASSPPAGQGLGANYGYTF.

In DNA, the CDR3 is TGCGCCAGCAGCCCCCAGGACACCGCCCTCTATGGCTACACCTTC. This encodes CASSPQDTALYGYTF. V gene TRBV4-3 combines with J gene TRBJ1-2; a weak D match, TRBD1 (5 bases). This CDR3 spans 15 amino acids. V was cut by 4 bases and J by 4 bases, with 16 bases left in between. Germline V gene lookup returns CDR1 LGHNA and CDR2 YSLEER.

CDR3 bases: TGCGCCAGCAGCTTGGGCGTTAACTATGGCTACACCTTC. Amino acids: CASSLGVNYGYTF. The chain combines TRBV5-1 with TRBJ1-2; no firm D call. The CDR3 contains 13 residues. Trimming took off 0 bases at V and 1 base at J, with 4 bases between the two ends. Germline lookup yields CDR1 SGHRS and CDR2 YFSETQ.

V and J are TRBV19 and TRBJ1-1; D possibly corresponds to TRBD1 (5 bases). The CDR3 is 15 amino acids. Germline V gene sequence: CDR1 LNHDA, CDR2 SQIVND (reference sequence). Trimming removed 7 bases from V and 0 bases from J, with 15 bases in between. CDR3 bases: TGTGCCAGTACGACAGACGCACTAATGAACACTGAAGCTTTCTTT. Translation: CASTTDALMNTEAFF.

The chain employs TRBV7-2 and TRBJ1-5, with D perhaps TRBD1 (6 bases). The V gene lost 7 bases and the J gene lost 7 bases, with 20 bases spanning the gap. The germline V gene encodes CDR1 SGHTA and CDR2 FQGNSA. CDR3 length: 15 residues. The CDR3 spells CASTALDGGRQPQHF. CDR3 nucleotides: TGTGCCAGCACCGCGCTTGATGGGGGCCGGCAGCCCCAGCATTTT.

J is TRBJ2-3 and V is TRBV30; TRBD2 matches 7 bases. This CDR3 region has 16 residues. The germline CDR1 and CDR2 sequences are GTSNPN and SVGIG (reference sequence). V lost 3 bases to trimming and J lost 0 bases; unmatched junction nucleotides: 9. The chain's CDR3 is CAWSRRLALSTDTQYF. The CDR3 region has the DNA TGTGCCTGGAGCCGGCGACTAGCACTGAGCACAGATACGCAGTATTTT.

The V call is TRBV18, the J call TRBJ2-5; 15 bases line up with TRBD2. Germline loops: CDR1 KGHSH, CDR2 LQKENI. Trimming removed 3 bases from V and 4 bases from J; junction bases left unmatched: 9. The CDR3 is made up of 18 amino acids. As DNA, the CDR3 is TGTGCCAGCTCACCCACTTGGACTAGCGGGAGGGCCTTAGAGACCCAGTACTTC. As protein: CASSPTWTSGRALETQYF.

The V gene is TRBV30, the J gene TRBJ2-5; 12 bases match TRBD2. CDR1 is GTSNPN, CDR2 SVGIG, per germline (reference sequence). V was clipped by 5 bases and J by 6 bases; unmatched bases: 7. This CDR3 is built from 14 residues. CDR3 amino acids: CAWGLAGGLKTQYF. Written as DNA, the CDR3 is TGTGCCTGGGGGCTAGCGGGGGGGCTAAAGACCCAGTACTTC.

The chain links TRBV11-3 to TRBJ1-6; no clear D gene. This CDR3 has 18 residues. Germline loops: CDR1 SGHNT, CDR2 YENEEA. V was trimmed by 8 bases and J by 7 bases, leaving 27 bases between them. The CDR3 DNA sequence: TGTGCCAGCGTCGGGAGGTTGAGCCGGAGCCAAAACAATTCACCCCTCCACTTT. Amino acid sequence: CASVGRLSRSQNNSPLHF.

This chain links TRBV14 with TRBJ1-4; no clear D gene. The length of the CDR3 is 15 residues. Germline V gives CDR1 SGHDN, CDR2 FVKESK. Trimming removed 4 bases at V and 3 bases at J, with 12 bases between. CDR3 region: CASSPLEGANEKLFF. CDR3 DNA sequence: TGTGCCAGCAGCCCCTTGGAGGGAGCTAATGAAAAACTGTTTTTT.

The chain links TRBV7-7 to TRBJ1-1; D might be TRBD1 (5 bases). Trimming removed 3 bases from V and 10 bases from J, with 15 bases in between. This CDR3 comprises 13 residues. CDR1 and CDR2 from the germline V gene are SSHAT and FNYEAQ (reference sequence). The CDR3 nucleotides read TGTGCCAGCAGCTTGTCCGGGACTGAACCAGCTTTCTTT. Its protein is CASSLSGTEPAFF.

The V and J genes are TRBV6-4 and TRBJ2-4; 13 nucleotides agree with TRBD2. The CDR3 consists of 16 residues. Losses at the gene ends were 3 bases for V and 3 bases for J; bases not matched to a gene: 2. Per germline, CDR1 MRHNA and CDR2 SNTAGT. The CDR3 loop is CASSEWTSGGKNIQYF. The CDR3 bases are TGTGCCAGCAGTGAGTGGACTAGCGGGGGCAAAAACATTCAGTACTTC.

The chain is built from TRBV5-6 and TRBJ2-5; 10 bases agree with TRBD2. V shed 2 bases and J 5 bases; nucleotides not matched to a gene: 6. The CDR3 is 15 residues long. CDR1 and CDR2 from the germline V gene are SGHDT and YYEEEE. The CDR3 reads CASSFLAGDGETQYF. The CDR3 DNA reads as TGTGCCAGCAGCTTCCTAGCGGGGGATGGGGAGACCCAGTACTTC.

The rearrangement uses TRBV5-1 and TRBJ2-3, with 12 bases identical to TRBD2. Germline trimming cut 3 bases from V and 4 bases from J; bases unmatched to any gene: 9. The CDR3 covers 17 residues. Germline values: CDR1 SGHRS, CDR2 YFSETQ. The CDR3 loop is CASSSGSSGRASDTQYF. The DNA for the CDR3 is TGCGCCAGCAGCTCGGGATCTAGCGGGAGGGCGTCAGATACGCAGTATTTT.

The rearrangement links TRBV19 to TRBJ1-6, with D perhaps TRBD1 (5 bases). CDR1 and CDR2 from the germline V gene are LNHDA and SQIVND (reference sequence). There are 14 residues in the CDR3. V was cut by 7 bases and J by 4 bases, with 11 bases left in between. The DNA of the CDR3 is TGTGCCAGTACCATGGGGGGGTATAATTCACCCCTCCACTTT. Translation gives CASTMGGYNSPLHF. The whole variable domain, filled in from reference TRBV19 and TRBJ1-6, reads DGGITQSPKYLFRKEGQNVTLSCEQNLNHDAMYWYRQDPGQGLRLIYYSQIVNDFQKGDIAEGYSVSREKKESFPLTVTSAQKNPTAFYLCASTMGGYNSPLHFGNGTRLTVT.

This chain joins TRBV7-2 and TRBJ1-5; D not resolved. V was shortened by 1 base and J by 3 bases, with 4 bases between the two germline ends. Germline V gene data show CDR1 as SGHTA and CDR2 as FQGNSA. The CDR3 loop spans 13 amino acids. The CDR3 region is CASSLDINQPQHF. Written as DNA, the CDR3 is TGTGCCAGCAGCTTAGACATCAATCAGCCCCAGCATTTT.

V is TRBV6-5 and J is TRBJ2-1, with 8 nucleotides matching TRBD2. Per the germline V gene, CDR1 is MNHEY and CDR2 is SVGAGI. The CDR3 spans 15 residues. V lost 7 bases and J lost 7; bases outside the gene matches: 12. This CDR3 reads CASNKGAGAKNEQFF. In nucleotides, the CDR3 is TGTGCCAGCAATAAAGGAGCGGGGGCGAAGAATGAGCAGTTCTTC.

The rearrangement links TRBV5-4 to TRBJ2-2; D gene unclear. This CDR3 is built from 14 residues. The germline V and J ends were trimmed by 0 bases and 4 bases, with 7 bases remaining between them. Germline CDR1 and CDR2: SGHNT and YYREEE (reference sequence). The CDR3 loop is CASSLDPGTGELFF. CDR3 in DNA: TGTGCCAGCAGCTTGGACCCGGGCACCGGGGAGCTGTTTTTT.

The chain is built from TRBV30 and TRBJ1-2; D gene uncertain. V lost 0 bases, J lost 4 bases, and 9 bases lay in between. CDR3 length: 13 amino acids. CDR1 is GTSNPN, CDR2 SVGIG, per germline (reference sequence). This chain's CDR3 is CAWSVLRFYGYTF. The CDR3 region has the DNA TGTGCCTGGAGTGTACTGAGGTTCTATGGCTACACCTTC.

The rearrangement joins TRBV6-5 to TRBJ1-1; D unresolved. CDR3 length: 13 amino acids. Trimming removed 2 bases at V and 0 bases at J, with 4 bases between. From germline, CDR1 is MNHEY and CDR2 SVGAGI. The CDR3, as DNA: TGTGCCAGCAGTTACCAAATGAACACTGAAGCTTTCTTT. Its protein is CASSYQMNTEAFF.

V is TRBV7-2 and J is TRBJ1-6; tentatively, D is TRBD1 (6 bases). V lost 5 bases, J lost 7 bases, and 15 bases lay in between. Germline CDR1 and CDR2: SGHTA and FQGNSA. This CDR3 region has 15 residues. In nucleotides, the CDR3 is TGTGCCAGCAGCCTATACAGGGTAGGGAATTCACCCCTCCACTTT. Its translation: CASSLYRVGNSPLHF.

The chain uses TRBV7-8 and TRBJ1-6; D is uncertain. CDR3 length: 12 residues. The germline CDR1 and CDR2 sequences are SGHVS and FQNEAQ. Trimming removed 4 bases at V and 14 bases at J, with 12 bases between. The CDR3 sequence is CASSSPAFTLHF. The CDR3 DNA is TGTGCCAGCAGCTCCCCCGCGTTTACCCTCCACTTT.

This sequence joins TRBV27 and TRBJ2-1, with TRBD2 as a possible D gene (6 bases). Germline V CDR1 and CDR2: MNHEY, SMNVEV (reference sequence). V was trimmed by 5 bases and J by 13 bases, leaving 24 bases between them. This CDR3 is 15 amino acids long. The CDR3 DNA sequence: TGTGCCAGCAGTCCACCCGGGACTCTTACAATGCAACAGTTCTTC. Translated: CASSPPGTLTMQQFF.